This T cell receptor (beta chain) was identified in a study of blood T cell repertoires in COVID-19 (dated by TCRdb to about 2020). Broadly, across the study: Collaborator samples came from the United States, Italy and Spain and covered acute and convalescent phases of COVID-19. A freely available public database, intended as a resource for researchers studying the immune response to SARS-CoV-2, is where the repertoires were released. Samples were obtained from the ongoing ImmuneRACE study (first 160 participants) and from 1,200 or so subjects provided by 6 global collaborators. Nearly every sample came with metadata listing a de-identified subject ID, COVID-19 status, age in years and sex. The prospective study material was composed of cDNA or gDNA derived from T cells, B-cell-depleted T cells, or PBMCs. Subjects who had been exposed to COVID-19, were actively infected with it, or had recovered from it provided the deeply sampled blood TCRbeta repertoires that made up the dataset. Where available, HLA class I and class II types were taken from metadata supplied by the sample provider and were not determined by assay-based typing.

TCRbeta CDR3 regions were amplified from genomic DNA by means of the immunoSEQ Assay, a bias-controlled multiplex PCR. Per the original workflow: Within the assay, amplification of reference gene primers was used to estimate how many nucleated cells each sample contained. To quantify the absolute abundance of each unique TCRbeta CDR3 rearrangement, sequence reads were collapsed and filtered. For each sample, productive Simpson clonality was calculated as the square root of Simpson's diversity index over productive rearrangements. TCRdb retrieved this table from immuneACCESS and kept in-frame rearrangements only. Not all clones are present; in checked studies, unresolved V genes account for under half, and no reason is known for the remainder. V and J calls and clone size are copied from that table; D and trimming were computed from the DNA. The sample data list about 260,000 clones, and approximately 88% of these were observed just once. The leading ten clones occupy 2.5% to 3.5% of the sample.

Participants in the prospective study were enrolled through a virtual design, were aged about 18 to 100 years, and lived in some 24 United States geographic areas. In the prospective study, participants were assigned to cohorts based on the clinical history participants reported in a screening survey and a study questionnaire. A participant counted as exposed if, within 2 weeks of entering the study, that participant had been in contact with someone who had a PCR-confirmed or clinician-diagnosed COVID-19 case. Mobile phlebotomists in the prospective study collected whole blood, serum and a nasopharyngeal or oropharyngeal swab from every participant. Over a 2-month period, participants in the prospective study had the option of providing additional blood draws and questionnaires. Blood samples from the prospective study were shipped frozen or at room temperature prior to DNA extraction. Here is what the overall study found, with its caveats: The quantity of clinical and demographic metadata differed by source and by participant and was supplied without curation.

This clone appeared once. What this receptor recognizes is not known. One base away there is no much larger clone; base qualities are not given. Taken from the germline V gene, the CDR1 and CDR2 loops are SGDLS and YYNGEE. From cysteine to phenylalanine, the CDR3 is 13 amino acids long. This entry keeps only the CDR3 DNA: 39 bases, framed from base 1. V was cut back by 0 bases and J by 2 bases, leaving a gap of 5 bases between them. Sequencing was carried out using PBMCs or T cells enriched from blood (not recorded which). The receptor was derived from a woman aged 40 to 50 who had been exposed to COVID-19. This receptor chain uses TRBV9 and TRBJ1-2, with no confidently assigned D gene. The CDR3 protein sequence reads: CASSVGENYGYTF. The DNA sequence follows: TGTGCCAGCAGCGTAGGAGAGAACTATGGCTACACCTTC.